The source of this T cell receptor beta chain is a study of cytotoxic CD8 clonotypes in ibrutinib-treated CLL. Frozen PBMC stocks contributed 2 to 2.5 micrograms of genomic DNA to the TCR beta libraries. The CDR3 sequence is 17 residues long. J lost 4 bases, V lost 4 bases, and 12 bases had no gene match. CDR1 is SGHRS and CDR2 is YFSETQ in the germline V gene. The table came from immunoSEQ multiplex PCR; TCRdb's copy has only in-frame clones and leaves some out. Here the sample spans roughly 150,000 clones, roughly 84% being singletons. The sequences come from PBMCs, collected at disease progression, from a patient treated with ibrutinib. The chain links TRBV5-1 to TRBJ2-1; 9 nucleotides line up with TRBD2. This clonotype originated in a human donor with chronic lymphocytic leukemia. CDR3 protein: CASSRHQREVVYNEQFF. In DNA, the CDR3 is TGCGCCAGCAGCCGGCACCAGCGGGAGGTCGTATACAATGAGCAGTTCTTC.